These 17 T cell receptor beta chains share one sample of origin, sequenced in a study of tissue T cells after allogeneic stem cell transplantation. The assay was immunoSEQ multiplex PCR, and TCRdb's table has in-frame clones only and misses some. Altogether about 43,000 clones are present, roughly 90% being singletons, with the ten largest covering 3.8%. The material was blood, obtained before transplantation. These receptors came from a woman aged 35-75 years who later had graft-versus-host disease after an allogeneic stem cell transplant.

J is TRBJ2-1 and V is TRBV11-2; D gene unclear. The CDR3 is 16 amino acids. CDR1 is SGHAT and CDR2 is FQNNGV in the germline V gene. Trimming took 1 base from V and 4 from J, leaving 14 bases between them. The CDR3 DNA is TGTGCCAGCAGCTTAGTTGGGGAAGGAGTTTACAATGAGCAGTTCTTC. Its protein product is CASSLVGEGVYNEQFF. Complete variable domain (other parts from reference TRBV11-2 and TRBJ2-1): EAGVAQSPRYKIIEKRQSVAFWCNPISGHATLYWYQQILGQGPKLLIQFQNNGVVDDSQLPKDRFSAERLKGVDSTLKIQPAKLEDSAVYLCASSLVGEGVYNEQFFGPGTRLTVL.

This chain links TRBV7-2 with TRBJ2-7; 8 bases are a match to TRBD1. After removal of 4 bases from V and 1 base from J, the junction contained 15 bases not matched to a gene. CDR3 length: 18 amino acids. Germline CDR1 SGHTA, CDR2 FQGNSA. The CDR3 nucleotides read TGTGCCAGCAGCTGGAGTAACTGGGACAGGACCAAGTCCTACGAGCAGTACTTC. Its translation: CASSWSNWDRTKSYEQYF.

This chain uses TRBV7-2 with TRBJ2-1; tentative D call: TRBD2 (6 bases). Trimming took off 6 bases at V and 0 bases at J, with 9 bases between the two ends. Germline CDR1 is SGHTA and CDR2 is FQGNSA. The CDR3 consists of 14 residues. CDR3 amino acids: CASSGRSSYNEQFF. In DNA form, the CDR3 reads TGTGCCAGCAGTGGGAGGAGCTCCTACAATGAGCAGTTCTTC.

This chain links TRBV6-2 or TRBV6-3 with TRBJ2-3; unclear D gene. Per germline, CDR1 MNHEY and CDR2 SVGEGT. The ends were cut back, 0 bases at V and 2 bases at J, with 9 bases in the middle. This CDR3 contains 15 residues. The CDR3 DNA is TGTGCCAGCAGTTACTCTCTCGGTACCACAGATACGCAGTATTTT. The encoded protein is CASSYSLGTTDTQYF.

In this sample, this clone turned up once. This chain connects TRBV9 to TRBJ2-3; D is unclear. CDR1 is SGDLS, CDR2 YYNGEE, per germline. The CDR3 contains 12 residues. V gave up 2 bases and J gave up 0 bases, with 1 base separating them. CDR3 DNA: TGTGCCAGCAGCGTTAGCACAGATACGCAGTATTTT. Encoded protein: CASSVSTDTQYF.

This clone was recorded only once. V gene TRBV7-2 combines with J gene TRBJ1-2; 7 bases line up with TRBD1. V gave up 5 bases and J gave up 5 bases; unmatched junction bases: 11. CDR3 size: 15 residues. Germline V gene lookup returns CDR1 SGHTA and CDR2 FQGNSA. The CDR3 reads CASSVNRGYGYGYTF. CDR3 DNA: TGTGCCAGCAGCGTAAACAGGGGTTATGGGTATGGCTACACCTTC.

V gene TRBV11-1 combines with J gene TRBJ2-3; TRBD2 aligns across 7 bases. The V gene end was trimmed by 6 bases and the J gene end by 6 bases; junction bases not matched to a gene: 9. The germline V gene encodes CDR1 SGHAT and CDR2 FQDESV (reference sequence). CDR3 length: 14 residues. The CDR3 spells CASSFPGREDTQYF. CDR3 coding DNA: TGTGCCAGCAGTTTCCCAGGGAGGGAGGATACGCAGTATTTT.

The chain employs TRBV19 and TRBJ2-5, with TRBD1 identical over 8 bases. The V gene end was trimmed by 5 bases and the J gene end by 1 base; junction bases not matched to a gene: 15. This CDR3 has 18 residues. Germline CDR1 LNHDA, CDR2 SQIVND (reference sequence). CDR3 amino acids: CASSPKRSGGLAQETQYF. The CDR3 nucleotides read TGTGCCAGTAGTCCAAAGCGGTCAGGGGGCCTAGCCCAAGAGACCCAGTACTTC.

CDR3 DNA: TGTGCCAGGGGACGACCCTTGGCTGACAATGAGCAGTTCTTC. Translating gives CARGRPLADNEQFF. The V gene is TRBV19, the J gene TRBJ2-1; the D call may be TRBD1 or TRBD2 (5 bases each). There are 14 residues in the CDR3. Trimming removed 9 bases from V and 5 bases from J, with 17 bases in between. CDR1 is LNHDA, CDR2 SQIVND, per germline (reference sequence).

The chain links TRBV19 to TRBJ1-4, with TRBD1 as a possible D gene (6 bases). Looked up from germline, CDR1 is LNHDA and CDR2 is SQIVND (reference sequence). V shed 3 bases and J shed 15 bases, with 20 bases lying between them. The CDR3 sequence is 14 residues long. The CDR3 sequence: CASSMTGPTPGMFF. The CDR3 coding sequence is TGTGCCAGTAGTATGACAGGACCCACCCCAGGGATGTTTTTT.

CDR3 loop: CASSQSVRGSQPQHF. The CDR3 nucleotides read TGTGCCAGCAGCCAATCCGTCAGGGGCAGTCAGCCCCAGCATTTT. The rearrangement uses TRBV4-2 and TRBJ1-5, with D perhaps TRBD1 (6 bases). This CDR3 contains 15 residues. Germline loops: CDR1 LGHNA, CDR2 YNFKEQ. V gave up 2 bases and J gave up 6 bases, with 14 bases separating them.

J is TRBJ2-5 and V is TRBV30; 7 bases are a match to TRBD2. V was pared by 3 bases and J by 4 bases, with 17 bases of the junction left unmatched. Looked up from germline, CDR1 is GTSNPN and CDR2 is SVGIG (reference sequence). The CDR3 has 17 residues. The CDR3 sequence is CAWRIWEAGEARETQYF. The CDR3 DNA is TGTGCCTGGAGAATATGGGAGGCGGGAGAGGCGAGAGAGACCCAGTACTTC.

The chain couples TRBV19 to TRBJ2-1; D is unresolved. The germline CDR1 and CDR2 sequences are LNHDA and SQIVND (reference sequence). Trimming removed 0 bases at V and 6 bases at J, with 18 bases between. The CDR3 totals 17 residues. DNA for the CDR3: TGTGCCAGTAGTATAGATCCCGGCATCCGTGGGTTCAATGAGCAGTTCTTC. Amino acid sequence: CASSIDPGIRGFNEQFF.

This rearrangement joins TRBV5-8 to TRBJ2-7, with D possibly TRBD2 on 5 matching bases. In germline, CDR1 is SGHTS, CDR2 YDEGEE. The CDR3 has 13 amino acids. V lost 1 base and J lost 3, with 8 bases in between. CDR3 nucleotide sequence: TGTGCCAGCAGCTTGACCACTAGCTACGAGCAGTACTTC. The encoded protein is CASSLTTSYEQYF.

This sequence joins TRBV7-3 and TRBJ2-3; the D gene is possibly TRBD2 (6 bases). Germline V gives CDR1 SGHTA, CDR2 FQGTGA. There are 13 residues in the CDR3. V was cut by 6 bases and J by 10 bases, with 17 bases left in between. The CDR3 region is CASRLSGDSSQYF. CDR3 DNA sequence: TGTGCCAGCAGGTTATCGGGAGACTCTTCGCAGTATTTT.

This chain links TRBV7-2 with TRBJ2-3; perhaps TRBD2 as D (5 bases). CDR1 is SGHTA and CDR2 is FQGNSA in the germline V gene. Trimming shortened V by 5 bases and J by 0 bases, and 12 bases separated the two germline ends. The length of the CDR3 is 15 residues. As DNA, the CDR3 is TGTGCCAGCAGCCCGAGCAGGACTAGCACAGATACGCAGTATTTT. This encodes CASSPSRTSTDTQYF. Full variable domain (remainder filled in from reference TRBV7-2 and TRBJ2-3): GAGVSQSPSNKVTEKGKDVELRCDPISGHTALYWYRQSLGQGLEFLIYFQGNSAPDKSGLPSDRFSAERTGGSVSTLTIQRTQQEDSAVYLCASSPSRTSTDTQYFGPGTRLTVL.

The chain recombines TRBV5-4 with TRBJ2-1, with 14 bases aligning to TRBD2. Trimming at V came to 4 bases and at J to 8 bases, leaving 11 bases not matched to a gene. Germline values: CDR1 SGHNT, CDR2 YYREEE (reference sequence). The CDR3 length is 17 residues. CDR3 nucleotides: TGTGCCAGCAGCCCAAGTTCCGGGACTAGCGGGAGTCATGAGCAGTTCTTC. Translation: CASSPSSGTSGSHEQFF.